The T cell receptor (beta chain) under discussion was sequenced for a study of PD-L1 blockade in urothelial cancer (dated by TCRdb to the late 2010s). Regarding the research as a whole: Therapy was started at some point between 2014 and 2016 for all patients, and atezolizumab 1,200 mg was administered intravenously every 3 weeks. Twenty-five of 29 patients were males with bladder-origin urothelial cancer, and about 60% of the roughly 29 reported a prior smoking history. Patients had an ECOG performance status of 0 or 1 and had received between 0 and 3 prior chemotherapy regimens. Blood samples were analyzed 3 weeks after the start of treatment (second dose) and 6 weeks after the start of treatment. Blood samples gave a median of about 150,000 T cells and approximately 80,000 unique TCRs, with a median clonality of roughly 0.081. Somatic, immune and clinical correlates of response to PD-L1 blockade with atezolizumab in urothelial cancer were the focus of an exploratory multi-omic analysis. Pretreatment tumor samples, along with matched peripheral blood collected serially before and after atezolizumab treatment, underwent TCR sequencing. Durable clinical benefit was defined as progression-free survival longer than 6 months, and TCR features were also tested against progression-free and overall survival. In the same patients who had TCR sequencing, pretreatment tumors also underwent whole exome sequencing and RNA sequencing. Several patients reached durable clinical benefit, while around 19 patients did not. Pretreatment blood TCR-seq was available for under 35 patients, at least one posttreatment blood collection was obtained for some 25 patients, and tumor TCR-seq was available for some 25 patients. The paper's findings and limits, for the study overall: Among patients with durable benefit, tumor-associated TCR clones showed greater expansion in peripheral blood 3 weeks after treatment started (n ≈ 21, p = 0.022). Improved progression-free and overall survival was associated with having pretreatment peripheral blood TCR clonality below the median. Because the sample size was small (n ≈ 29) and many exploratory analyses were performed, the results are intended to be hypothesis-generating.

To estimate absolute template abundance from read counts, synthetic TCR analog templates were spiked into each PCR. The immunoSEQ assay was used to amplify TCRbeta CDR3 regions from genomic DNA with bias-controlled V and J gene primers. Rearranged TCRbeta segments were sequenced at approximately 20X coverage. The original pipeline was this. Sequencing errors were corrected by clustering, and CDR3s were annotated against IMGT so that V, D and J genes could be assigned. Downstream analyses used only productive TCRbeta rearrangements, leaving out any out-of-frame or stop-codon sequences. To compute clonality, Shannon entropy was normalized by the log of the number of unique productive sequences and then subtracted from one. Clones differing between time points or between blood and tumor were identified using Fisher's exact test with Benjamini-Hochberg correction, with an adjusted p below 0.01 applied as the threshold. Entries here come from immuneACCESS through TCRdb and include only in-frame sequences with V and J called. Some clones fail to appear in such tables; in the studies checked, an unresolved V gene covers under half of the shortfall, and the cause of the remainder is unknown. The DNA gave D and trimming, while V, J and clone size come from that table. Recorded for this sample are 25,000 to 35,000 clones; over 60% of them occurred a single time. 3% to 4% of the sample lies in the top ten.

Concerning this clone itself: This receptor's antigen is unknown. Base qualities are missing; no much larger clone stands one base away.

The time point label corresponds to: peripheral blood 6 weeks after treatment start. A cohort of approximately 31 patients with locally advanced or metastatic urothelial carcinoma, treated at Memorial Sloan Kettering on a trial protocol, was included. Peripheral blood mononuclear cells were collected from each patient pretreatment and during treatment, giving between 1 and 8 total time points per patient. The Qiagen DNeasy Blood extraction kit was used to purify genomic DNA from total PBMCs and tumor samples. Collected pretreatment and during treatment, PBMCs were isolated and stored as previously described. V lost 2 bases and J lost 7 bases, and the count of bases not matched to a germline gene is 13. Reading from cysteine to phenylalanine, the CDR3 counts 17 amino acids. The kept DNA is CDR3 alone, 51 bases in frame from the first base.

The input for sequencing was PBMCs, taken around atezolizumab (anti-PD-L1) treatment. The origin of this receptor is a man aged 65-85 years with urothelial cancer. Rearrangement joined TRBV23-1 to TRBJ1-5; TRBD1 fits 8 bases in the junction. TRBV23-1 is treated as an ORF (open reading frame) with a function not yet certain. The CDR3 reads as follows: CASSQPSADRGGQPQHF. The sequenced DNA: TGCGCCAGCAGTCAACCGTCGGCCGACAGGGGTGGACAGCCCCAGCATTTT.